Following are 18 T cell receptor beta chains from one sample sequenced in a study of cytomegalovirus exposure and HLA in healthy donors. With 60 Vbeta and 13 Jbeta primers, the PCR was carried out. Using immunoSEQ multiplex PCR, the repertoire was profiled, and TCRdb retains in-frame clones only, with some absent. The repertoire holds around 180,000 clones, with about 82% as singletons. Source material: PBMCs. The receptors shown here come from a male donor in good health and CMV-seronegative.

This clone was counted only a few times. V is TRBV7-6 and J is TRBJ2-7; the D gene is possibly TRBD2 (6 bases). V gave up 5 bases and J gave up 3 bases, with 14 bases separating them. The CDR3 sequence is 14 residues long. The V gene's germline CDR1 is SGHVS and CDR2 FNYEAQ. As DNA, the CDR3 is TGTGCCAGCAGCGCGGGATCCGAATTCTACGAGCAGTACTTC. This sequence encodes CASSAGSEFYEQYF.

As concerns this clone: At one of its ends the junction is not consistent with the germline gene, which may arise from a read error. The chain joins TRBV5-1 to TRBJ2-7; D may be TRBD1 (5 bases). This CDR3 is 13 amino acids long. Germline values: CDR1 SGHRS, CDR2 YFSETQ. For the CDR3, the DNA is TGCGCCAGCAGCTTGCAGGGCTCCTACGGGCAGTACTTC. The encoded protein is CASSLQGSYGQYF.

This sequence joins TRBV28 and TRBJ1-5; perhaps TRBD1 as D (5 bases). Germline CDR1 reads MDHEN; CDR2 reads SYDVKM. The CDR3 has 12 amino acids. Trimming removed 7 bases from V and 4 bases from J, with 8 bases in between. CDR3 region: CASIGENQPQHF. The CDR3 nucleotides read TGTGCCAGCATAGGGGAAAATCAGCCCCAGCATTTT.

The chain is built from TRBV28 and TRBJ1-1; 8 bases agree with TRBD1. Per germline, CDR1 MDHEN and CDR2 SYDVKM. The V segment lost 3 bases and the J segment 5 bases; nucleotides outside the gene matches: 8. The CDR3 spans 15 residues. The DNA of the CDR3 is TGTGCCAGCAGTTTGACAGGGGCCATGGGTACTGAAGCTTTCTTT. It specifies CASSLTGAMGTEAFF.

In its sample, this clone was seen once. This sequence joins TRBV9 and TRBJ2-2; weak D call: TRBD2 (7 bases). The CDR3 has 17 amino acids. Per the germline V gene, CDR1 is SGDLS and CDR2 is YYNGEE. The germline V and J ends were trimmed by 4 bases and 2 bases, with 18 bases remaining between them. The CDR3 DNA follows: TGTGCCAGCAGCTTTGCCCCGGGGGGCGCAAACACCGGGGAGCTGTTTTTT. Amino acid sequence: CASSFAPGGANTGELFF.

V is TRBV6-5 and J is TRBJ2-7; possible D gene TRBD1, 6 bases. CDR1 MNHEY and CDR2 SVGAGI come from the germline V gene. Deletions cut 6 bases from V and 6 bases from J, with 15 bases between. The CDR3 runs to 13 residues. CDR3 loop: CASSQRGGIEQYF. CDR3 DNA sequence: TGTGCCAGCAGCCAACGAGGGGGTATCGAGCAGTACTTC.

There are a few counts of this clone. This sequence joins TRBV2 and TRBJ1-1; 7 nucleotides agree with TRBD1. This CDR3 has 14 residues. V was clipped by 10 bases and J by 7 bases; unmatched bases: 15. Germline CDR1 reads SNHLY; CDR2 reads FYNNEI. This CDR3 is CATQGRQGRDEAFF. CDR3 bases: TGTGCCACCCAGGGTCGACAGGGTAGGGATGAAGCTTTCTTT.

The CDR3 region is CASSLRDRGTQYF. CDR3 bases: TGTGCCAGCAGCCTCCGGGATCGGGGGACCCAGTACTTC. The chain couples TRBV7-2 to TRBJ2-5, with a tentative D call TRBD2 (5 bases). V shed 5 bases and J shed 7 bases, with 14 bases lying between them. The CDR3 is 13 residues long. The V gene's germline CDR1 is SGHTA and CDR2 FQGNSA.

A word on this clone: The identical CDR3 is also encoded by other nucleotide sequences in the sample. The chain is built from TRBV7-9 and TRBJ1-1, with D unclear. CDR1 is SEHNR and CDR2 is FQNEAQ in the germline V gene (reference sequence). The CDR3 loop spans 12 amino acids. V lost 1 base and J lost 8, with 8 bases in between. For the CDR3, the DNA is TGTGCCAGCAGCTTAGGGCAGTTAGAAGCTTTCTTT. It specifies CASSLGQLEAFF.

The genes are TRBV11-2 and TRBJ2-2, with a weak D call TRBD2 (5 bases). V dropped 0 bases and J dropped 5 bases, with 10 bases sitting between them. Germline V gives CDR1 SGHAT, CDR2 FQNNGV. The CDR3 runs to 15 residues. CDR3 amino acids: CASSLDGGRTGELFF. The CDR3 coding sequence is TGTGCCAGCAGCTTAGACGGAGGACGGACCGGGGAGCTGTTTTTT. The whole variable domain, remainder taken from reference TRBV11-2 and TRBJ2-2, is EAGVAQSPRYKIIEKRQSVAFWCNPISGHATLYWYQQILGQGPKLLIQFQNNGVVDDSQLPKDRFSAERLKGVDSTLKIQPAKLEDSAVYLCASSLDGGRTGELFFGEGSRLTVL.

This clone has just a few counts. The CDR3 bases are TGCGCCAGCAGCTTGGCCCCTAACAGGGGTATGACATCTTATGATTCACCCCTCCACTTT. Translated: CASSLAPNRGMTSYDSPLHF. V gene TRBV5-1 combines with J gene TRBJ1-6, with TRBD1 matching over 7 bases. Per germline, CDR1 SGHRS and CDR2 YFSETQ. This CDR3 region has 20 residues. J lost 8 bases, V lost 0 bases, and 20 bases had no gene match.

This rearrangement joins TRBV7-3 to TRBJ2-7, with TRBD1 matching over 7 bases. Germline CDR1 is SGHTA and CDR2 is FQGTGA. The CDR3 spans 13 residues. V was pared by 3 bases and J by 5 bases, with 4 bases of the junction left unmatched. The CDR3 protein is CASSLRQGNEQYF. CDR3 in DNA: TGTGCCAGCAGCTTGAGACAGGGCAACGAGCAGTACTTC.

The chain couples TRBV2 to TRBJ2-7; D unresolved. V was clipped by 1 base and J by 2 bases, with 9 bases between them. This CDR3 has 14 residues. Germline values: CDR1 SNHLY, CDR2 FYNNEI. CDR3 region: CASSEGVKPYEQYF. CDR3 in DNA: TGTGCCAGCAGTGAAGGAGTCAAGCCCTACGAGCAGTACTTC.

The chain has TRBV27 and TRBJ2-7; 10 bases fit TRBD1. CDR1 MNHEY and CDR2 SMNVEV come from the germline V gene (reference sequence). The length of the CDR3 is 15 residues. V shed 2 bases, J shed 5 bases, and the junction held 6 bases outside the gene matches. CDR3 sequence reads: CASSLGGQGRHEQYF. DNA of the CDR3: TGTGCCAGCAGTTTAGGGGGACAGGGGCGGCACGAGCAGTACTTC.

The CDR3 sequence is CASSARQGDTEAFF. The CDR3, as DNA: TGTGCCAGCAGCGCCCGACAGGGGGATACTGAAGCTTTCTTT. The chain carries TRBV7-2 and TRBJ1-1; 9 bases fit TRBD1. The V segment lost 5 bases and the J segment 5 bases; nucleotides outside the gene matches: 6. Per germline, CDR1 SGHTA and CDR2 FQGNSA. The CDR3 totals 14 residues.

This clone came up once. The chain uses TRBV19 and TRBJ1-4; D gene unclear. The CDR3 covers 16 residues. CDR1 and CDR2 (germline): LNHDA, SQIVND (reference sequence). V lost 6 bases to trimming and J lost 0 bases, with 14 bases between them. CDR3 residues: CASRNPRQATNEKLFF. The CDR3 DNA is TGTGCCAGTAGAAACCCCCGCCAGGCAACTAATGAAAAACTGTTTTTT.

This clone was counted a single time. V gene TRBV11-2 combines with J gene TRBJ2-5; perhaps TRBD1 as D (6 bases). The germline gives CDR1 SGHAT, CDR2 FQNNGV. The CDR3 runs to 15 residues. The V end was cut by 3 bases, the J end by 4 bases, with 15 bases between. DNA for the CDR3: TGTGCCAGCAGCTTCGGAGGCAGGGGTGGAGAGACCCAGTACTTC. Amino acid sequence: CASSFGGRGGETQYF.

A note on this clone: Additional DNA sequences in this sample encode the identical CDR3. The rearrangement links TRBV5-1 to TRBJ2-5, with 9 bases that match TRBD2. There are 14 residues in the CDR3. V dropped 0 bases and J dropped 3; count of bases not matched to a gene: 0. Germline CDR1 and CDR2: SGHRS and YFSETQ. The CDR3 is CASSLVAGEETQYF. The CDR3 bases are TGCGCCAGCAGCTTGGTAGCGGGGGAAGAGACCCAGTACTTC.